The sequence of this T cell receptor beta chain was determined in a study of Graves' ophthalmopathy and Graves' hyperthyroidism. Beta-chain TCR CDR3 regions were amplified from RNA transcripts. The authors performed first-round RT-PCR with HTBI primers and then a second-round multiplex PCR. Using its own MiXCR run on the multiplex PCR reads, TCRdb lists one record per CDR3 protein. Seen here are about 600,000 distinct CDR3 sequences, 35% to 45% observed once, and the top ten hold over 3.5%. Germline loops: CDR1 SSHAT, CDR2 FNYEAQ (reference sequence). CDR3 size: 14 residues. Ineligible for inclusion were patients with other autoimmune diseases, uncontrolled infections, pregnancy or lactation. This clonotype was observed a handful of times. Its antigen remains unknown. One end of the junction varies from germline; a read error may be responsible. General study findings and limits: Blood also held most thyroid clonotypes expanded above 0.001 frequency.

The rearrangement joins TRBV7-7 to TRBJ2-5; the match to TRBD1 covers 8 bases. This TCR was sampled from an adult man with Graves' hyperthyroidism. The sample consisted of peripheral blood or thyroid tissue (not recorded which). CDR3 loop: CASSPTGGTETQYF. In DNA form, the CDR3 reads TGTGCTAGCAGCCCCACAGGGGGGACAGAGACCCAGTACTTC.